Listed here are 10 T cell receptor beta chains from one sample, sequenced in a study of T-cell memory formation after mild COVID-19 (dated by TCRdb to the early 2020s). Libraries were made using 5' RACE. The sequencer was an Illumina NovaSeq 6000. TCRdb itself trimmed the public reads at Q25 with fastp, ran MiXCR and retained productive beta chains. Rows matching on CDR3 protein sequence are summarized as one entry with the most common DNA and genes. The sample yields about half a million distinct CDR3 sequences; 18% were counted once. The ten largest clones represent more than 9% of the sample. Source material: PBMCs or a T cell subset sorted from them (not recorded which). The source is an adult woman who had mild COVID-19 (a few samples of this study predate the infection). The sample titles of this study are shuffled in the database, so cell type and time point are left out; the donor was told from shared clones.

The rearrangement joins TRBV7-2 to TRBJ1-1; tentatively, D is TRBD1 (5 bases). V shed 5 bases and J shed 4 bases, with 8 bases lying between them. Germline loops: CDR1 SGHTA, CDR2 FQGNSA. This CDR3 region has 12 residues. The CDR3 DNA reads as TGTGCCAGCAGCCGACAGCCCACTGAAGCTTTCTTT. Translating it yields CASSRQPTEAFF.

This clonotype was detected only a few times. CDR3: CASTLGSNTDTQYF. CDR3 nucleotide sequence: TGTGCCAGCACCTTGGGCTCGAACACAGATACGCAGTATTTT. The chain couples TRBV12-3 or TRBV12-4 to TRBJ2-3; D is ambiguous. V was shortened by 7 bases and J by 2 bases, with 13 bases between the two germline ends. The CDR3 sequence is 14 residues long.

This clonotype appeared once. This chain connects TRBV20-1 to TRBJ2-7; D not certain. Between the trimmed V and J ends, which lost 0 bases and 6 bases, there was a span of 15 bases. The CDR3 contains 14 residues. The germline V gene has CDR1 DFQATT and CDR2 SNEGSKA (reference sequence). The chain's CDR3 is CSARDRRGVGEQYF. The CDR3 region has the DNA TGCAGTGCTAGAGATAGACGAGGAGTAGGCGAGCAGTACTTC.

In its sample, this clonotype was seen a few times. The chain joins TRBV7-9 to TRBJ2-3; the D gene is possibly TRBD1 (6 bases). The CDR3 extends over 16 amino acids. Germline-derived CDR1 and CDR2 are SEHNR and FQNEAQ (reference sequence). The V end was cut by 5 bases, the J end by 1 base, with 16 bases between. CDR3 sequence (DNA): TGTGCCAGCAGCAGCGACAGGTTGGCCCGCACAGATACGCAGTATTTT. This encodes CASSSDRLARTDTQYF.

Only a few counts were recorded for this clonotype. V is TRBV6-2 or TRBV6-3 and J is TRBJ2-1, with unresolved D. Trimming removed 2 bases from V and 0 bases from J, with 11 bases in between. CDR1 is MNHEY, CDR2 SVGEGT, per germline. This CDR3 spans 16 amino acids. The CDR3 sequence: CASSYGGVSSYNEQFF. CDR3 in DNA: TGTGCCAGCAGTTACGGTGGCGTTAGCTCCTACAATGAGCAGTTCTTC.

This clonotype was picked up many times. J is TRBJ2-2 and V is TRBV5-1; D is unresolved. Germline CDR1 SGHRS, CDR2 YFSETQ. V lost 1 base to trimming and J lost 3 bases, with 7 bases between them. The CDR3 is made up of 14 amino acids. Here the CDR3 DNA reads TGCGCCAGCAGCTTGAACCCCGACACCGGGGAGCTGTTTTTT. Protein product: CASSLNPDTGELFF.

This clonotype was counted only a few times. Here the CDR3 DNA reads TGTGCCACCAGTGATTCGGGGGTTAACTATGGCTACACCTTC. Translating it yields CATSDSGVNYGYTF. The chain is built from TRBV24-1 and TRBJ1-2, with D perhaps TRBD1 (5 bases). This CDR3 region has 14 residues. Between the trimmed V and J ends, which lost 2 bases and 1 base, there was a span of 7 bases. Germline values: CDR1 KGHDR, CDR2 SFDVKD.

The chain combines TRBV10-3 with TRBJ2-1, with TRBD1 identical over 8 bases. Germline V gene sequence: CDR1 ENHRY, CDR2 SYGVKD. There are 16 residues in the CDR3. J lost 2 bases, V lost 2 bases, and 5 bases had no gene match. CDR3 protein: CAISEGLQGAYNEQFF. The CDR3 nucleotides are TGTGCCATCAGTGAGGGATTACAGGGGGCCTACAATGAGCAGTTCTTC.

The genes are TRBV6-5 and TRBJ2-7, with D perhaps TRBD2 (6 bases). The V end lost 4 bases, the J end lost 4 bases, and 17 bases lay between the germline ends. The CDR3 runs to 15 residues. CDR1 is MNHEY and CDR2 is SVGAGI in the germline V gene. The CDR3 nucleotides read TGTGCCAGCAGTTTCGCAGCGGGTGGAAAGTACGAGCAGTACTTC. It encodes CASSFAAGGKYEQYF.

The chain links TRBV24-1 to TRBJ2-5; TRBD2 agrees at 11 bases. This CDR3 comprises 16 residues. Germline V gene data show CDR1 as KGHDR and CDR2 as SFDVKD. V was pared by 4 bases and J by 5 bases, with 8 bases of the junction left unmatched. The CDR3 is CATSDTLAGGGETQYF. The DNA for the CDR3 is TGTGCCACCAGTGACACGCTAGCGGGAGGAGGGGAGACCCAGTACTTC.